The T cell receptor beta chain described here comes from a study of control samples from healthy donors and cancer patients. The V and J ends lost 2 bases and 7 bases respectively, with 12 bases between them. Germline lookup yields CDR1 MNHNY and CDR2 SVGAGI (reference sequence). CDR3 length: 13 amino acids. Generated by immunoSEQ multiplex PCR, the TCRdb table keeps only in-frame clones and is missing some. The sample includes tens of thousands of clones, 88% of them seen just once. What was sequenced was blood. This clonotype was obtained from a woman between 65 and 79 years old in good health. The chain recombines TRBV6-6 with TRBJ2-7; D is tentatively TRBD1 or TRBD2 (7 bases each). CDR3: CASSYPQGGEQYF. The CDR3 nucleotides are TGTGCCAGCAGTTACCCCCAGGGGGGGGAGCAGTACTTC.